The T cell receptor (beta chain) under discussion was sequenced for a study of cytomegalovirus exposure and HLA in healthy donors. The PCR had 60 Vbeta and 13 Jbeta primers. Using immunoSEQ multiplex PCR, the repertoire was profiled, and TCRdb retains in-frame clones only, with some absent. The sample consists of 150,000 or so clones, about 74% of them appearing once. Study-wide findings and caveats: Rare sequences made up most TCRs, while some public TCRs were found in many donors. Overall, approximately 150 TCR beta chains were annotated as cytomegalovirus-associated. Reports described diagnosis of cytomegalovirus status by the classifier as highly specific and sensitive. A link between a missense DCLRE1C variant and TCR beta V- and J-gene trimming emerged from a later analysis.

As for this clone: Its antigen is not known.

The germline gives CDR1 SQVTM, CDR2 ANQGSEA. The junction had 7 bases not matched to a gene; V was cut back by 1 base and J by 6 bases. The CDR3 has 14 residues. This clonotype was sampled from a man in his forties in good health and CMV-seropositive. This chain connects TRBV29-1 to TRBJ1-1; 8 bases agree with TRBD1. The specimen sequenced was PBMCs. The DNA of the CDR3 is TGCAGCGTTGAAGGGTACAGGGGGTCGGCTGAAGCTTTCTTT. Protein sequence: CSVEGYRGSAEAFF.